This TCR beta chain is drawn from a study of blood T cell repertoires in COVID-19. At the level of the study: The origin of the acute and convalescent COVID-19 samples was the United States, Italy and Spain. From T cells, B-cell-depleted T cells, or PBMCs came the material, which was cDNA or gDNA.

Data came from immunoSEQ multiplex PCR; TCRdb stores just in-frame clones and leaves some out. The sample contains some 350,000 clones, around 87% of which appear only once. Germline lookup yields CDR1 LNHDA and CDR2 SQIVND (reference sequence). The CDR3 loop spans 15 amino acids. The V and J ends lost 5 bases and 0 bases respectively, with 14 bases between them. This clone was recorded only once. V gene TRBV19 combines with J gene TRBJ2-7; D is possibly TRBD1 (8 bases). The sequenced material came from PBMCs or T cells enriched from blood (not recorded which). The sequence came from a woman aged 25 to 39 who had recovered from COVID-19. CDR3 sequence: CASSGRDRPSYEQYF. CDR3 bases: TGTGCCAGTAGTGGGAGGGACAGGCCCTCCTACGAGCAGTACTTC.